The sample holds many counts of the clone carrying this T cell receptor beta chain. Antigen specificity is unknown. The data were taken from a study of T-cell reconstitution after alpha-beta-depleted transplantation in children. Study-level results: High day-60 TCRbeta diversity in some patients came from surviving recipient T cells and thymic progenitors.

Preparation of the TCRbeta library involved a method that used unique molecular identifiers. TCRdb itself ran the PCR reads through MiXCR, one entry per CDR3 protein. Of fewer than 20,000 distinct CDR3 sequences listed, approximately 4.9% are singletons. The clonotype originates from a boy between 5 and 17 years old with acute lymphoblastic leukemia, due to receive a stem cell transplant. The input for sequencing was PBMCs, taken before TCRalphabeta/CD19-depleted stem cell transplant.

The DNA for the CDR3 is TGTGCCAGCAGCCCTGGGCTTTCGCCTGAAGCTTTCTTT. Its protein is CASSPGLSPEAFF. This chain connects TRBV7-8 to TRBJ1-1; the D is unclear. The CDR3 totals 13 residues. V lost 5 bases, J lost 6 bases, and 13 bases lay in between. Germline CDR1 and CDR2: SGHVS and FQNEAQ.